This TCR beta chain was documented in a study of T-cell reconstitution after alpha-beta-depleted transplantation in children. TCRbeta library preparation incorporated unique molecular identifiers. Via MiXCR, TCRdb re-called the PCR reads, giving one row per CDR3 protein. Seen here are 200,000 or so distinct CDR3 sequences, roughly 8.1% observed once, and the top ten hold roughly a third. This clonotype was seen more than once but under ten times. Its antigen is unknown. Overall study findings and caveats: At day 60, the high TCRbeta diversity found in some patients originated from recipient T cells and thymic progenitors that had survived. Counts and diversity of T cells one year after transplant came mostly from newly produced T cells.

Trimming removed 1 base from V and 2 bases from J, with 12 bases in between. Germline V gene sequence: CDR1 MGHRA, CDR2 YSYEKL. This CDR3 has 16 residues. The source material was PBMCs, mostly from graft donor cells, sampled 360 days after TCRalphabeta/CD19-depleted stem cell transplant. The chain joins TRBV4-1 to TRBJ1-3; no clear D. The receptor was derived from a male patient aged 2 to 9 who had a stem cell transplant for acute myeloid leukemia, so the T cells may come from the graft donor. CDR3 in amino acids: CASSQGYVSAGNTIYF. CDR3 nucleotide sequence: TGCGCCAGCAGCCAAGGGTATGTTTCGGCTGGAAACACCATATATTTT.